The sequence of this T cell receptor beta chain was determined in a study of radiotherapy plus CTLA-4 blockade in lung cancer. Findings and limits, study-wide: Interferon-beta, together with early blood T cell clone dynamics, reportedly best predicted response. Blood-borne expansion of tumor-derived TCR clones followed radiotherapy plus ipilimumab.

Concerning this clone itself: Its cognate antigen is unknown.

Clones were read by immunoSEQ multiplex PCR, and TCRdb kept only the in-frame ones, dropping some. The sample has around 63,000 clones, around 69% seen once; the top ten hold approximately 16%. This CDR3 is built from 14 residues. Germline CDR1 is SEHNR and CDR2 is FQNEAQ (reference sequence). V was trimmed by 4 bases and J by 2 bases, leaving 11 bases between them. V is TRBV7-9 and J is TRBJ2-5; D might be TRBD2 (5 bases). The TCR comes from a human donor with non-small cell lung cancer whose response to radiotherapy plus ipilimumab could not be evaluated. Some clones in this sample may be carry-over from other donors' samples. The specimen comprised peripheral blood, sampled from a patient treated with radiotherapy plus ipilimumab. In DNA, the CDR3 is TGTGCCAGCAGCTCAGGACTGACACAAGAGACCCAGTACTTC. Its protein product is CASSSGLTQETQYF. Using reference TRBV7-9 and TRBJ2-5 for the parts outside the CDR3, the full variable domain is DTGVSQNPRHKITKRGQNVTFRCDPISEHNRLYWYRQTLGQGPEFLTYFQNEAQLEKSRLLSDRFSAERPKGSFSTLEIQRTEQGDSAMYLCASSSGLTQETQYFGPGTRLLVL.